The present entry profiles one TCR beta chain with its context. This clonotype occurred many times. No cognate antigen has been identified for it. The sample holds no much larger clone one base away, and base qualities are not on file. Based on the germline V gene, the CDR1 and CDR2 sequences are KGHDR and SFDVKD. V lost 4 bases and J lost 4 bases, and the count of bases not matched to a germline gene is 7. The CDR3 numbers 16 residues from cysteine through phenylalanine. Left in the record is the CDR3 DNA by itself, 48 bases read in frame from the first base. Libraries of naive CD8 T cells were generated from roughly 20,000 to 1,000,000 sorted cells, with 10%, 30% or 50% of the purified RNA used. Naive CD8 T cells, defined as CD8+CD4-CCR7+CD45RA+, were FACS-sorted into RLT Plus buffer on a BD FACSAria II. To test detection sensitivity, Jurkat RNA equal to 10 or so TCR copies was added to samples of roughly 18,000-1,100,000 naive CD8 T cells. CD8 T cells were enriched with RosetteSep CD8+ T Cell Enrichment Cocktail and Ficoll-Paque, followed by ACK red cell lysis.

Preparation of the library involved PCR. Sequencing took place on a NextSeq 500. Preparation of bulk TCR libraries followed a previously described approach, with the TCR primers listed in Table S5. Purification of total RNA was performed with the Qiagen AllPrep DNA/RNA kit. Before analysis, reads from multiple sequencing runs of the same library were pooled. On the authors' methods: Reads were retained only if an exact TCR constant sequence was present, and the retained reads were trimmed to 150 nt and grouped according to their 12-nt molecular barcodes. Reads in each barcode group were sub-clustered using a 15% Levenshtein threshold, and a quality-weighted consensus sequence was built for each RNA molecule. Non-functional sequences were excluded, and lower-count sequences lying one edit away from another sequence were also excluded. Barcode sub-clusters with fewer than 20% of the maximum read count were removed, based on fitting two negative binomial distributions. TCRdb's own reprocessing of the public reads used fastp at Q25 and MiXCR and kept productive beta chains. All rows with the same CDR3 protein become a single entry with the most common DNA and genes. These V and J calls derive from TCRdb rather than the authors' analysis. The sample data list about 320,000 distinct CDR3 sequences, and about a quarter of these were observed just once. In total, the top ten clones hold around 0.74% of the sample.

This entry belongs to a study of molecular identifiers for immune sequencing clone quantification (dated by TCRdb to about 2018). Regarding the study in general: In a replicate experiment, RNA from roughly 18,000 or 92,000 naive CD8 T cells was split into five aliquots, four of which were sequenced. This methods study used CD8 T cells to benchmark TCR RNA copy counting and molecular-identifier clustering-based TCR repertoire sequencing (MIDCIRS). On the study overall, not on this receptor specifically: Modeling indicated approximately 3.1 TCR RNA copies recovered per cell, compared with about 9.4 by digital PCR, which implies a capture efficiency of 25% to 35%. In CMV-specific effector cells, clones with more than 20 RNA copies contained over 97% of molecules, whereas in naive cells such clones contained under 1% of molecules. The sizes of highly expanded clones could end up underestimated when identical TCR molecules share a barcode. The naive libraries included spiked-in Jurkat TCR RNA (under eleven copies' worth), and this Jurkat TCR RNA is not part of the donor repertoire. Without barcode sub-clustering, chimeric consensus sequences inflated TCR diversity; chimeras reached as high as 47%. Spiked-in Jurkat TCR RNA equivalent to a single cell was reported to be detectable even among approximately 1 million naive CD8 T cells.

This chain joins TRBV24-1 to TRBJ2-1, and 9 bases in between align with TRBD1. This receptor was taken from a human donor in good health. Some libraries in this study had Jurkat cell RNA spiked in. Sequenced sample: naive CD8+ T cells from blood, with Jurkat cell RNA spiked in. According to the study, the label for this sample's cell subset or site signals: FACS-sorted CD8+CD4-CCR7+CD45RA+ naive T cells. The DNA sequence follows: TGTGCCACCAGTGACCCGGGACAGGGTCTTTACAATGAGCAGTTCTTC. It encodes CATSDPGQGLYNEQFF.